This T cell receptor (beta chain) was recorded in a study of blood T cell repertoires in COVID-19. Libraries were prepared by immunoSEQ multiplex PCR; TCRdb keeps only in-frame clonotypes and omits some of them. Altogether 180,000 or so clones are present, around 87% being singletons, with the ten largest covering roughly 3.3%. This clonotype was sampled from a man in his late teens or twenties with active or convalescent COVID-19. Sequencing was carried out using peripheral blood.

CDR3 residues: CSVKGGTGDTDTQYF. DNA of the CDR3: TGCAGCGTTAAGGGAGGGACCGGAGACACAGATACGCAGTATTTT. The genes are TRBV29-1 and TRBJ2-3, with TRBD2 matching 7 bases. The CDR3 has 15 residues. Germline CDR1 SQVTM, CDR2 ANQGSEA. V gave up 5 bases and J gave up 2 bases; unmatched junction bases: 10.